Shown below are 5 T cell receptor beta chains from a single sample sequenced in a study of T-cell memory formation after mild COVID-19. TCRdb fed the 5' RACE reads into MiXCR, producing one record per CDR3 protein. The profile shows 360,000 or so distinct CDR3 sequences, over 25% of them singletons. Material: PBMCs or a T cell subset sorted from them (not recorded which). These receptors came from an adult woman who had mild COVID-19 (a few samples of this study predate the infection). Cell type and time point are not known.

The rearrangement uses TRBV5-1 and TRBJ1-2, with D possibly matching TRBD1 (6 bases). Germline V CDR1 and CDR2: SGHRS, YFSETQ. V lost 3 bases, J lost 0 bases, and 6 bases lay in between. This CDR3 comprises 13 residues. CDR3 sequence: CASSWDTNYGYTF. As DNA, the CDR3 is TGCGCCAGCAGCTGGGACACTAACTATGGCTACACCTTC. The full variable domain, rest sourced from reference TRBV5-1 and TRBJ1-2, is KAGVTQTPRYLIKTRGQQVTLSCSPISGHRSVSWYQQTPGQGLQFLFEYFSETQRNKGNFPGRFSGRQFSNSRSEMNVSTLELGDSALYLCASSWDTNYGYTFGSGTRLTVV.

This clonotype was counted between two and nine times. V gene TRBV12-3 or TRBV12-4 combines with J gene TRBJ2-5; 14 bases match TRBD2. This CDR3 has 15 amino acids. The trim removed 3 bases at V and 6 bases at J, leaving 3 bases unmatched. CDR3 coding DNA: TGTGCCAGCAGTTTGACTAGCGGGAGGGCCCAGACCCAGTACTTC. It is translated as CASSLTSGRAQTQYF.

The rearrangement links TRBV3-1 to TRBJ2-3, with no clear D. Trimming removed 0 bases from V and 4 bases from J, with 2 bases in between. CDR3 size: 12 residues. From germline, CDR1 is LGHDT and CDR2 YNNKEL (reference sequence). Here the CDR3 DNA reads TGTGCCAGCAGCCAAGAGGCAGATACGCAGTATTTT. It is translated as CASSQEADTQYF.

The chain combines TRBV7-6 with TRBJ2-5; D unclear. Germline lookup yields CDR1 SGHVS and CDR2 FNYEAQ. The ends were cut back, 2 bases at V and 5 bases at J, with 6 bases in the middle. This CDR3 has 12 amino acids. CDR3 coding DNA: TGTGCCAGCAGCTTAATCGACGAGACCCAGTACTTC. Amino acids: CASSLIDETQYF.

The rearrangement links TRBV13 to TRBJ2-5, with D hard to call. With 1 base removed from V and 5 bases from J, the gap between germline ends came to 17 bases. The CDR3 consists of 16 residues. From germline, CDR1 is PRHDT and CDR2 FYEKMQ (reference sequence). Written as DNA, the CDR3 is TGTGCCAGCAGCTTAGAAGGCAATTTGGACGGTGAGACCCAGTACTTC. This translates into CASSLEGNLDGETQYF.